This T cell receptor beta chain was captured in a study of spatial heterogeneity in lung cancer. Across the whole study: As counted in raw reads, each unique TCR and UMI combination appeared more than ten times on average.

Noted time point: sample taken at primary tumor resection. This clonotype was detected ten times or more. Its specificity is not known. This beta chain is a stray read from a library made for alpha chains; its abundance is not meaningful. Study-level points and caveats: The recorded estimate of tumor T cell coverage is about 6.8% for alpha chains and 13% for beta chains. Tumor mutation counts were tracked by expanded intratumoral alpha and beta TCR counts. Ubiquitous and regional nonsynonymous mutation counts were tracked by ubiquitous and regional expanded TCR counts, respectively.

TCRdb ran MiXCR on the 5' RACE reads and lists one entry per CDR3 protein. The repertoire has approximately 8,000 distinct CDR3 sequences, approximately 8.9% of them found once; the top ten carry approximately 4%. This sequence originates from a male donor with early-stage non-small cell lung cancer. The sample consisted of lung tumor tissue, taken at surgery.

CDR3 region: CASSLSAGTNTGELFF. The CDR3, as DNA: TGTGCCAGCAGTTTATCGGCAGGAACGAACACCGGGGAGCTGTTTTTT. The chain carries TRBV27 and TRBJ2-2; D remains ambiguous. This CDR3 is built from 16 residues. Between the trimmed V and J ends, which lost 0 bases and 0 bases, there was a span of 8 bases. CDR1 and CDR2 from the germline V gene are MNHEY and SMNVEV (reference sequence).